The 18 T cell receptor beta chains in this list originate from one sample, sequenced in a study of beta chain features in type 1 diabetes. Notes on the study in general: TCRB CDR3 length was moderately but significantly reduced in all four CD4+ subsets of Type 1 diabetes patients.

Of the isolated RNA, all was reverse transcribed, and so the sequenced material was expressed TCRB transcripts. Sequenced by immunoSEQ multiplex PCR; TCRdb stores in-frame clones only, minus some. The table shows 40,000 to 50,000 clones, with approximately 60% occurring only once. No antigen is known for these receptors. The sequenced sample consisted of Tregs from blood. Source of these receptors: a man aged 25 to 40 with type 1 diabetes. Some clones in this sample may be carry-over from other donors' samples.

The chain combines TRBV10-3 with TRBJ1-5; 7 nucleotides line up with TRBD1. Germline-derived CDR1 and CDR2 are ENHRY and SYGVKD. Losses at the gene ends were 9 bases for V and 0 bases for J; bases not matched to a gene: 5. The CDR3 runs 14 residues. CDR3 sequence: CAIATGASNQPQHF. The CDR3 DNA is TGTGCCATAGCAACAGGGGCTAGCAATCAGCCCCAGCATTTT.

For this clone: A junction end diverges from the germline sequence, so it may reflect a read error. This rearrangement joins TRBV5-1 to TRBJ1-1; D might be TRBD1 (5 bases). Germline lookup yields CDR1 SGHRS and CDR2 YFSETQ. This CDR3 is 14 amino acids long. The CDR3 DNA sequence: TGCGCCACCAGCCGGGGGGTGGCGAACACTGAAGCTTTCTTT. As protein: CATSRGVANTEAFF. The whole variable domain, remainder taken from reference TRBV5-1 and TRBJ1-1, is KAGVTQTPRYLIKTRGQQVTLSCSPISGHRSVSWYQQTPGQGLQFLFEYFSETQRNKGNFPGRFSGRQFSNSRSEMNVSTLELGDSALYLCATSRGVANTEAFFGQGTRLTVV.

V gene TRBV29-1 combines with J gene TRBJ2-3; 9 bases fit TRBD1. V shed 5 bases and J 2 bases; nucleotides not matched to a gene: 5. This CDR3 has 14 amino acids. The germline V gene encodes CDR1 SQVTM and CDR2 ANQGSEA. CDR3 DNA: TGCAGCGTTTCCGGGACAGGGAACACAGATACGCAGTATTTT. It codes for CSVSGTGNTDTQYF.

The chain couples TRBV6-5 to TRBJ2-5; TRBD2 agrees at 9 bases. Germline CDR1 and CDR2: MNHEY and SVGAGI. This CDR3 is 16 amino acids long. Trimming took 1 base from V and 5 from J; bases not matched to a gene: 8. CDR3: CASSYWAGGSGETQYF. Written as DNA, the CDR3 is TGTGCCAGCAGTTACTGGGCGGGGGGGTCGGGGGAGACCCAGTACTTC.

This chain links TRBV28 with TRBJ2-1, with D perhaps TRBD2 (7 bases). Germline V gene lookup returns CDR1 MDHEN and CDR2 SYDVKM. Trimming pared 3 bases from V and 12 bases from J, leaving 12 bases between. There are 12 residues in the CDR3. CDR3 sequence (DNA): TGTGCCAGCAGTTTTCTAGGGGGGGGGCAGTTCTTC. Its protein product is CASSFLGGGQFF.

This clone was observed a handful of times. J is TRBJ1-2 and V is TRBV7-2; TRBD1 aligns across 9 bases. V dropped 1 base and J dropped 4; count of bases not matched to a gene: 4. Germline V gene lookup returns CDR1 SGHTA and CDR2 FQGNSA. The CDR3 contains 15 residues. The CDR3 region is CASSLDWGQGYGYTF. DNA for the CDR3: TGTGCCAGCAGCTTAGATTGGGGACAGGGCTATGGCTACACCTTC.

The V and J genes are TRBV7-9 and TRBJ1-3; TRBD1 matches at 8 bases. Germline-derived CDR1 and CDR2 are SEHNR and FQNEAQ (reference sequence). Trimming took 5 bases from V and 0 from J; bases not matched to a gene: 6. The CDR3 consists of 16 residues. The CDR3: CASSPGQVSSGNTIYF. The DNA of the CDR3 is TGTGCCAGCAGCCCGGGACAGGTTAGCTCTGGAAACACCATATATTTT.

DNA for the CDR3: TGTGCCAGCAGCTTGTTTGACAGCTCCTACGAGCAGTACTTC. Its translation is CASSLFDSSYEQYF. The chain combines TRBV5-5 with TRBJ2-7; the D gene is possibly TRBD1 (5 bases). CDR1 and CDR2 from the germline V gene are SGHKS and YYEKEE (reference sequence). The length of the CDR3 is 14 residues. The V and J ends lost 1 base and 0 bases respectively, with 8 bases between them.

The chain employs TRBV30 and TRBJ2-3; 7 nucleotides match TRBD2. There are 14 residues in the CDR3. Per the germline V gene, CDR1 is GTSNPN and CDR2 is SVGIG (reference sequence). After removal of 7 bases from V and 2 bases from J, the junction contained 9 bases not matched to a gene. The CDR3 loop reads CASHRRGFTDTQYF. CDR3 bases: TGTGCCTCTCACCGGCGGGGGTTCACAGATACGCAGTATTTT.

The chain joins TRBV5-1 to TRBJ2-5, with 12 positions matching TRBD1. The end of the DNA aligns better with TRBJ2-7, so the J call may be wrong. The CDR3 runs to 14 residues. The germline V gene encodes CDR1 SGHRS and CDR2 YFSETQ. The CDR3 loop is CASSSGTGGGEQYF. The CDR3 DNA follows: TGCGCCAGCAGCTCCGGGACAGGGGGCGGCGAGCAGTACTTC.

The chain recombines TRBV9 with TRBJ2-3; D perhaps matches TRBD2 (6 bases). There are 15 residues in the CDR3. Germline assignment: CDR1 SGDLS and CDR2 YYNGEE. Trimming cost V 2 bases and J 4 bases, with 14 bases left between them. The CDR3 DNA sequence: TGTGCCAGCAGCGTGTCGGGGGAGCGTGCAGATACGCAGTATTTT. This encodes CASSVSGERADTQYF. Full variable domain (rest looked up from reference TRBV9 and TRBJ2-3): DSGVTQTPKHLITATGQRVTLRCSPRSGDLSVYWYQQSLDQGLQFLIQYYNGEERAKGNILERFSAQQFPDLHSELNLSSLELGDSALYFCASSVSGERADTQYFGPGTRLTVL.

Details on this clone: Other DNA sequences of this sample code for an identical CDR3. The rearrangement uses TRBV9 and TRBJ1-6; D gene uncertain. Trimming shortened V by 4 bases and J by 10 bases, and 12 bases separated the two germline ends. Looked up from germline, CDR1 is SGDLS and CDR2 is YYNGEE. The CDR3 length is 13 residues. In nucleotides, the CDR3 is TGTGCCAGCAGCCCTCGGTCGGAGTCACCCCTCCACTTT. Amino acid sequence: CASSPRSESPLHF. Full variable domain (missing parts from reference TRBV9 and TRBJ1-6): DSGVTQTPKHLITATGQRVTLRCSPRSGDLSVYWYQQSLDQGLQFLIQYYNGEERAKGNILERFSAQQFPDLHSELNLSSLELGDSALYFCASSPRSESPLHFGNGTRLTVT.

The chain links TRBV29-1 to TRBJ2-4; tentatively, D is TRBD2 (5 bases). The CDR3 extends over 16 amino acids. Trimming took off 0 bases at V and 0 bases at J, with 12 bases between the two ends. The V gene's germline CDR1 is SQVTM and CDR2 ANQGSEA. This CDR3 is CSVEDAPGLAKNIQYF. CDR3 DNA sequence: TGCAGCGTTGAAGACGCCCCAGGACTAGCCAAAAACATTCAGTACTTC. Full variable domain (outside the CDR3, taken from reference TRBV29-1 and TRBJ2-4): SAVISQKPSRDICQRGTSLTIQCQVDSQVTMMFWYRQQPGQSLTLIATANQGSEATYESGFVIDKFPISRPNLTFSTLTVSNMSPEDSSIYLCSVEDAPGLAKNIQYFGAGTRLSVL.

The chain combines TRBV5-6 with TRBJ1-2; D ambiguous. From germline, CDR1 is SGHDT and CDR2 YYEEEE. Trimming removed 0 bases from V and 1 base from J, with 7 bases in between. The CDR3 consists of 14 residues. CDR3 DNA: TGTGCCAGCAGCTTGGCTCTACTTAACTATGGCTACACCTTC. Its translation is CASSLALLNYGYTF.

The rearrangement links TRBV7-3 to TRBJ1-1, with D uncertain. This CDR3 contains 14 residues. V lost 2 bases and J lost 3, with 10 bases in between. Germline V gene lookup returns CDR1 SGHTA and CDR2 FQGTGA. The CDR3 DNA reads as TGTGCCAGCAGCTTACAAGGGCGGGACACTGAAGCTTTCTTT. Encoded protein: CASSLQGRDTEAFF.

The genes are TRBV5-1 and TRBJ1-2, with 7 bases that match TRBD1. The germline CDR1 and CDR2 sequences are SGHRS and YFSETQ. The CDR3 is made up of 15 amino acids. Trimming cost V 4 bases and J 2 bases; bases outside gene matches: 8. CDR3 residues: CASSAQTGSNYGYTF. The CDR3 bases are TGCGCCAGCAGCGCCCAGACAGGGAGCAACTATGGCTACACCTTC.

This chain links TRBV7-2 with TRBJ1-2; 10 bases are a match to TRBD1. Germline V CDR1 and CDR2: SGHTA, FQGNSA. V was pared by 5 bases and J by 13 bases, with 16 bases of the junction left unmatched. The length of the CDR3 is 15 residues. In DNA form, the CDR3 reads TGTGCCAGCAGCGGGGCAGGGACAGGGGCCTATGGAGGCACCTTC. Protein product: CASSGAGTGAYGGTF.

CDR3: CASSAQAGTGELFF. In DNA, the CDR3 is TGTGCCAGCAGCGCCCAAGCAGGGACCGGGGAGCTGTTTTTT. The V gene is TRBV9, the J gene TRBJ2-2, with D maybe TRBD1 (5 bases). The CDR3 extends over 14 amino acids. The ends were cut back, 3 bases at V and 5 bases at J, with 11 bases in the middle. CDR1 and CDR2 from the germline V gene are SGDLS and YYNGEE.